Included here is one TCR beta chain sequence, with context. Its specificity is not known. With 6 bases removed from V and 8 bases from J, the gap between germline ends came to 11 bases. The CDR3 is 13 amino acids. This record belongs to a study of T cell responses to AZD1222 COVID-19 vaccine. Overall study context: Pooled samples include second doses given at about 4 or 12 weeks. Whole-study results and caveats: White British donors predominated, females outnumbered males, and clonal diversity was possibly underestimated. Baseline seropositives among AZD1222 recipients totaled only five or six.

Some clones are missing from TCRdb's copy, which holds only in-frame ones; the method was immunoSEQ multiplex PCR. The sample has 150,000 or so clones, about nine tenths seen once. The chain uses TRBV12-3 or TRBV12-4 and TRBJ1-6, with D unclear. The sequence was collected from an adult in good health. The specimen was peripheral blood, collected on day 0 of AZD1222 vaccination. In DNA, the CDR3 is TGTGCCAGCAGGGCGACACCCTATTCACCCCTCCACTTT. It translates to CASRATPYSPLHF.